This record concerns one T cell receptor beta chain sequence. Its antigen remains unidentified. RNA transcripts yielded amplified TCR beta CDR3 regions. HTBI-primed RT-PCR formed the first round, and a multiplex PCR formed the second. TCRdb analysed the multiplex PCR reads with MiXCR anew, one entry per CDR3 protein. Among about 210,000 distinct CDR3 sequences listed, just under 30% were seen once. Ophthalmopathy-affected donors exhibited moderate-to-severe activity, CAS ≥3, NOSPECS ≥4, and duration under 3 months. In this cohort, patients with other autoimmune diseases, uncontrolled infections, pregnancy or lactation were excluded. Trimming took off 8 bases at V and 4 bases at J, with 14 bases between the two ends. This CDR3 is built from 13 residues. Germline V gene data show CDR1 as MNHNS and CDR2 as SASEGT. This specimen comes from a study of Graves' ophthalmopathy and Graves' hyperthyroidism. Study findings and constraints: In blood appeared most of the expanded thyroid clonotypes whose frequency exceeded 0.001.

Sequencing used peripheral blood. The TCR sequence derives from a man over 45 with Graves' ophthalmopathy. This chain connects TRBV6-1 to TRBJ2-5; perhaps TRBD2 as D (7 bases). The CDR3 region is CASGGGGAETQYF. In DNA, the CDR3 is TGTGCCAGCGGGGGCGGGGGAGCAGAGACCCAGTACTTC.